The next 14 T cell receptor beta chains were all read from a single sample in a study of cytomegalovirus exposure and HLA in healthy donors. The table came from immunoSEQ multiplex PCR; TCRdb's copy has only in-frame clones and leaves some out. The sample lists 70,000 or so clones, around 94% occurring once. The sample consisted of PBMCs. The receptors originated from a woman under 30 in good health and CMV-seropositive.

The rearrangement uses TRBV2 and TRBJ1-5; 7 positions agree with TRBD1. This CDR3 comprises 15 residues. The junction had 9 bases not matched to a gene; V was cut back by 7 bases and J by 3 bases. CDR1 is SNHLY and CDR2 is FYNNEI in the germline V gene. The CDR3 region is CASTKTGQPNQPQHF. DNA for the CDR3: TGTGCCAGCACCAAGACAGGGCAGCCCAATCAGCCCCAGCATTTT.

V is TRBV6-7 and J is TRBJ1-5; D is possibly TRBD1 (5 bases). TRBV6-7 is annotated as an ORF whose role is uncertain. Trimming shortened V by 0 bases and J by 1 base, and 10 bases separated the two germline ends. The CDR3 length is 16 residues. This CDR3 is CASSYSTAGSNQPQHF. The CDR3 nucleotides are TGTGCCAGCAGTTACTCGACAGCTGGGAGCAATCAGCCCCAGCATTTT.

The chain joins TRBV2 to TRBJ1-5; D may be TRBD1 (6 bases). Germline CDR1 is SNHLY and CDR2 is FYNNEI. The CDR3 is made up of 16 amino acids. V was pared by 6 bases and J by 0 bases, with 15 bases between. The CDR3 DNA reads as TGTGCCAGCAGATGGGCACAGGGAAATAGCAATCAGCCCCAGCATTTT. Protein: CASRWAQGNSNQPQHF.

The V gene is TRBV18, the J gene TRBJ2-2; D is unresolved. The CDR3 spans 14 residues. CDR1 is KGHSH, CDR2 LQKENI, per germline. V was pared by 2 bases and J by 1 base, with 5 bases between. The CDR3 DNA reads TGTGCCAGCTCACCAAACAAGAACACCGGGGAGCTGTTTTTT. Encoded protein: CASSPNKNTGELFF.

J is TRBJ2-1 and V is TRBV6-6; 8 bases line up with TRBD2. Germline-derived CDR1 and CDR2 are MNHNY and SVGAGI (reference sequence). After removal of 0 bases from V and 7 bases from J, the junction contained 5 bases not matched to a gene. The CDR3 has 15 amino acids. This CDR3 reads CASSYSILAGNEQFF. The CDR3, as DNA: TGTGCCAGCAGTTACTCGATCTTAGCGGGAAATGAGCAGTTCTTC.

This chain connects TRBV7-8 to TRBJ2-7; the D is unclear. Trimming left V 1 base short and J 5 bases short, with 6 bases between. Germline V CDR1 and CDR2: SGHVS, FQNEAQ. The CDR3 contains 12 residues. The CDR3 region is CASSLERNEQYF. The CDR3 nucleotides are TGTGCCAGCAGCTTAGAGAGGAACGAGCAGTACTTC.

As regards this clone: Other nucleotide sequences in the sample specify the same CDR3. The CDR3 nucleotides are TGTGCCGGACTAGGGCTAGCGGGCACAGATACGCAGTATTTT. Translating it yields CAGLGLAGTDTQYF. The gene calls are TRBV2 and TRBJ2-3; 7 bases align to TRBD2. Per germline, CDR1 SNHLY and CDR2 FYNNEI. The ends lost 11 bases at V and 1 base at J; junction bases unmatched: 9. This CDR3 has 14 residues.

CDR3 in amino acids: CATSRSFSGDNEQFF. The CDR3 DNA reads TGTGCCACCAGCAGATCCTTTAGCGGAGACAATGAGCAGTTCTTC. The rearrangement uses TRBV15 and TRBJ2-1, with a tentative D call TRBD2 (6 bases). The germline gives CDR1 LNHNV, CDR2 YYDKDF (reference sequence). V was cut by 2 bases and J by 5 bases, with 13 bases left in between. CDR3 length: 15 amino acids.

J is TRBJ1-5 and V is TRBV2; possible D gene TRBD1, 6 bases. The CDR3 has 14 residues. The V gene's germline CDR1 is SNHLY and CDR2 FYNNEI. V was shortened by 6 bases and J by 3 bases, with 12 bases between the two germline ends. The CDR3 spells CASSAGDSNQPQHF. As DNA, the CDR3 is TGTGCCAGCAGCGCAGGGGATTCCAATCAGCCCCAGCATTTT.

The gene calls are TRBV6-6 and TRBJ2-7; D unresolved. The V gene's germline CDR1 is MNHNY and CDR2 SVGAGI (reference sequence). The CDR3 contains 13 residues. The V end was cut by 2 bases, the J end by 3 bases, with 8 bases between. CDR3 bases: TGTGCCAGCAGTTACGCCCTAAACTACGAGCAGTACTTC. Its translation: CASSYALNYEQYF.

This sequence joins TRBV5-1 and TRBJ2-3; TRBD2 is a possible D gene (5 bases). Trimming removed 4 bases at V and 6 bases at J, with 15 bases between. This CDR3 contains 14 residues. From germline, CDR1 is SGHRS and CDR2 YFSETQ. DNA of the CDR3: TGCGCCAGCAGCCCTCCGGGGTACTCGGATACGCAGTATTTT. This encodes CASSPPGYSDTQYF.

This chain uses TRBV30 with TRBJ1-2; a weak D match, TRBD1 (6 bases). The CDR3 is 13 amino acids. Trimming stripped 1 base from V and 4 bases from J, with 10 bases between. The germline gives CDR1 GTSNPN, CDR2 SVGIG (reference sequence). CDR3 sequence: CAWSEGDIYGYTF. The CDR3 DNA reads TGTGCCTGGAGTGAGGGGGACATCTATGGCTACACCTTC.

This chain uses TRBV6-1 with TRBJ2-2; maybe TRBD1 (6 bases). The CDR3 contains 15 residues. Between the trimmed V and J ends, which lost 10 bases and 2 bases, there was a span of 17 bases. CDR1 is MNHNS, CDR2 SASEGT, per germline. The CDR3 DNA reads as TGTGCCATCAACAGGGTTTCCGCAAACACCGGGGAGCTGTTTTTT. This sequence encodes CAINRVSANTGELFF.

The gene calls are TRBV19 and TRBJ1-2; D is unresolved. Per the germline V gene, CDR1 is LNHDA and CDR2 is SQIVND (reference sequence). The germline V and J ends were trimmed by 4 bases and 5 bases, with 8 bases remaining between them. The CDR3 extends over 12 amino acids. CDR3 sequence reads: CASSTPRYGYTF. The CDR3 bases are TGTGCCAGTAGTACCCCCAGGTATGGCTACACCTTC.